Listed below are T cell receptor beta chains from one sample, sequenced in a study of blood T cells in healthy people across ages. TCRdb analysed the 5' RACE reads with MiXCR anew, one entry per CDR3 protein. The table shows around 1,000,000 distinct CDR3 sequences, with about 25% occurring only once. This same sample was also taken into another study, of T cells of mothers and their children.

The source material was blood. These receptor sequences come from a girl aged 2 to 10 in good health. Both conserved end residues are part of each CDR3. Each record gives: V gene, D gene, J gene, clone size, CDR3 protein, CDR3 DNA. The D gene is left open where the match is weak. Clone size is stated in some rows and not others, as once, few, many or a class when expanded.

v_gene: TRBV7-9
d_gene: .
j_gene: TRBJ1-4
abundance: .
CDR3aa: CASSLGGLETEKLFF
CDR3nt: TGTGCCAGCAGCTTAGGAGGGCTTGAGACGGAAAAACTGTTTTTT

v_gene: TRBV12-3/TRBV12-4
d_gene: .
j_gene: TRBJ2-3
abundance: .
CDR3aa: CASTRSRDTQYF
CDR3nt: TGTGCCAGCACTCGCAGTCGGGATACGCAGTATTTT

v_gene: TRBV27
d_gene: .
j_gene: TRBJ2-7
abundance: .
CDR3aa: CASSERPVSYEQYF
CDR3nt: TGTGCCAGCAGTGAGCGGCCGGTGAGCTACGAGCAGTACTTC

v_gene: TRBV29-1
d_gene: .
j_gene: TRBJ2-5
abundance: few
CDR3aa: CSVGDGTDRGETQYF
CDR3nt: TGCAGCGTCGGTGATGGGACCGACAGAGGAGAGACCCAGTACTTC

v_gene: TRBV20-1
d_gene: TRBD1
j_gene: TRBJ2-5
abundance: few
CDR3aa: CSALAGTEYQETQYF
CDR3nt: TGCAGTGCTTTGGCCGGGACAGAGTATCAAGAGACCCAGTACTTC

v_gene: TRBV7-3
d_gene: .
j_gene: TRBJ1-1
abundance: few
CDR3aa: CASKHSNTEAFF
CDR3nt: TGTGCCAGCAAGCACTCGAACACTGAAGCTTTCTTT

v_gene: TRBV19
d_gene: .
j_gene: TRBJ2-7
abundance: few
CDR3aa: CASSNPLTYEQYF
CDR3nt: TGTGCCAGTAGTAACCCCTTGACCTACGAGCAGTACTTC

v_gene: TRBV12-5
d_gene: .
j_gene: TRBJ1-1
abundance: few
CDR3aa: CASGLTGVLEAFF
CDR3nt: TGTGCTAGTGGTTTGACGGGGGTCCTCGAAGCTTTCTTT

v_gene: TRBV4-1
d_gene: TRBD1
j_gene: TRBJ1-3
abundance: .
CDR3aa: CASSQDAGTGSGNTIYF
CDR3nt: TGCGCCAGCAGCCAAGATGCTGGGACAGGCTCTGGAAACACCATATATTTT

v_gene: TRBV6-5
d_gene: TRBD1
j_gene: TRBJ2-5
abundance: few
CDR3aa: CASSSRGQAQETQYF
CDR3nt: TGTGCCAGCAGTTCGAGGGGACAGGCCCAAGAGACCCAGTACTTC

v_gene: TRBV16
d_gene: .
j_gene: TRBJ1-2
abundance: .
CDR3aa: CASSHLNPGYTF
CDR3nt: TGTGCCAGCAGCCACCTAAATCCAGGCTACACCTTC

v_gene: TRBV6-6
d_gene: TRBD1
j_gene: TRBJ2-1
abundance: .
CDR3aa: CASGLPGQGRNEQFF
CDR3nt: TGTGCCAGCGGCCTGCCCGGACAGGGTAGGAATGAGCAGTTCTTC

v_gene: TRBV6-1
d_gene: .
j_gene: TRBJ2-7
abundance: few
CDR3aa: CAIMSSTYEQYF
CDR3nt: TGTGCCATCATGTCCTCCACCTACGAGCAGTACTTC

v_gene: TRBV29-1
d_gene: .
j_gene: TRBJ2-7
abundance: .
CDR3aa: CSVEEGQTYEQYF
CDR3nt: TGCAGCGTTGAAGAGGGACAAACCTACGAGCAGTACTTC

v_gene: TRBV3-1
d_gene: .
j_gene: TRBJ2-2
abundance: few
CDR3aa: CASSRRGGGGELFF
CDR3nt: TGTGCCAGCAGCCGAAGAGGTGGTGGTGGGGAGCTGTTTTTT

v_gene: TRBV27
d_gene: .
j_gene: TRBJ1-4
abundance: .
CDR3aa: CASSFFPGSINEKLFF
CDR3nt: TGTGCCAGCAGTTTTTTTCCGGGGTCCATTAATGAAAAACTGTTTTTT

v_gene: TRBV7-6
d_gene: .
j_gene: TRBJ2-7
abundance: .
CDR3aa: CASSLARTGLGYEQCF
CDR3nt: TGTGCCAGCAGCTTAGCACGGACTGGTCTAGGCTACGAGCAGTGCTTC

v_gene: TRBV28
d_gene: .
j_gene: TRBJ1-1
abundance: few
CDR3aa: CASSLVARLGGASEAFF
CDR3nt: TGTGCCAGCAGTTTGGTGGCAAGACTGGGAGGGGCAAGTGAAGCTTTCTTT

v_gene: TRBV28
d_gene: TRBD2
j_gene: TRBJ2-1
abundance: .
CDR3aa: CASSSTRTSGINNEQFF
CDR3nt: TGTGCCAGCAGTTCTACGCGGACTAGCGGGATAAACAATGAGCAGTTCTTC

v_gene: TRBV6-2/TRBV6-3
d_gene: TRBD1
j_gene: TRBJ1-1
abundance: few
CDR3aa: CASSYPRQGFDTEAFF
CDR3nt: TGTGCCAGCAGTTACCCCAGACAGGGCTTCGACACTGAAGCTTTCTTT

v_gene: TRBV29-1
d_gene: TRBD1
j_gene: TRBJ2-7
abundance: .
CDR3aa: CSVEIPGQSSYEQYF
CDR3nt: TGCAGCGTTGAGATTCCGGGACAGAGCTCCTACGAGCAGTACTTC

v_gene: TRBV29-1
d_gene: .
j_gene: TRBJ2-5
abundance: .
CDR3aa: CSVDIGQKETQYF
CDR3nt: TGCAGCGTCGACATAGGACAGAAAGAGACCCAGTACTTC

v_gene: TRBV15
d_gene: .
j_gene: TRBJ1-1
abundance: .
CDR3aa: CATSMGSGNTEAFF
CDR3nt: TGTGCCACCAGCATGGGTTCAGGTAACACTGAAGCTTTCTTT

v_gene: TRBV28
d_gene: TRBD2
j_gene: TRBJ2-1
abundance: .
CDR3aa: CASSPSGLAGGRYEQFF
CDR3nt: TGTGCCAGCAGCCCCTCCGGACTAGCGGGAGGGAGGTATGAGCAGTTCTTC

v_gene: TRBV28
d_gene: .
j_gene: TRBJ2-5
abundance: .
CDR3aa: CASSSAAQETQYF
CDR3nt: TGTGCCAGCAGTTCCGCAGCCCAAGAGACCCAGTACTTC

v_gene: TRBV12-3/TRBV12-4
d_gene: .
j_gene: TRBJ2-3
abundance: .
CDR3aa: CASRTGCPDTQYF
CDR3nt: TGTGCCAGCAGAACAGGGTGCCCAGATACGCAGTATTTT

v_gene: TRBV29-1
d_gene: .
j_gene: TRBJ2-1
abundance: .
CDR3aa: CSVEDSFNEQFF
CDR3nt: TGCAGCGTTGAGGACTCCTTCAATGAGCAGTTCTTC

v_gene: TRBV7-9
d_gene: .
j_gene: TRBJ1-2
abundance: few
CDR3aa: CAGSLSQTPECTF
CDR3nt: TGTGCCGGCAGCTTATCTCAGACCCCGGAGTGCACCTTC

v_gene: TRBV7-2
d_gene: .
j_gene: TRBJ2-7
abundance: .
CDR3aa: CASSLVGEFSEQYF
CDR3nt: TGTGCCAGCAGCCTAGTGGGGGAATTCAGCGAGCAGTACTTC

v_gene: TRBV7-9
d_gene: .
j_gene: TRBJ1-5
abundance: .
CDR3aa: CASSFDFQPQHF
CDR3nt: TGTGCCAGCAGCTTTGACTTTCAGCCCCAGCATTTT

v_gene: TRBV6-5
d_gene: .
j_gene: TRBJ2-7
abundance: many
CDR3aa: CASSSGLYEQYF
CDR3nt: TGTGCCAGCAGTTCGGGCCTATACGAGCAGTACTTC

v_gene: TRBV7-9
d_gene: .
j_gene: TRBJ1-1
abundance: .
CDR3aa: CASSLLRGDTEAFF
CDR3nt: TGTGCCAGCAGCTTATTAAGAGGGGACACTGAAGCTTTCTTT

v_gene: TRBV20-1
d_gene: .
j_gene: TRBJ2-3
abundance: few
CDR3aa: CSAGNARDTQYF
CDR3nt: TGCAGTGCTGGGAACGCGAGAGATACGCAGTATTTT

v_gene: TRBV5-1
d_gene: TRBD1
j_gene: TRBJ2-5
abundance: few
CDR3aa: CASGTGEQETQYF
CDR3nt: TGCGCCAGCGGGACAGGGGAACAAGAGACCCAGTACTTC

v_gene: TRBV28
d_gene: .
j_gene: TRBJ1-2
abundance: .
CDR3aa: CAVGFINGYTF
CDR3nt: TGTGCCGTCGGGTTTATCAACGGCTACACCTTC

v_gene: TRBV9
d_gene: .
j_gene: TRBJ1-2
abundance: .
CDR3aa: CASSHPGRYGYTF
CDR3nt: TGTGCCAGCAGCCATCCGGGCCGATATGGCTACACCTTC

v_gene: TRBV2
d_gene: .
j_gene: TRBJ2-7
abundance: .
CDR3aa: CASIGGRDEQYF
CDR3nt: TGTGCCAGCATAGGGGGTCGCGACGAGCAGTACTTC

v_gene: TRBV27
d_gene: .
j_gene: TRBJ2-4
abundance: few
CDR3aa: CASSLSPYDKNIQYF
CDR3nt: TGTGCCAGCAGTTTAAGCCCTTATGACAAAAACATTCAGTACTTC

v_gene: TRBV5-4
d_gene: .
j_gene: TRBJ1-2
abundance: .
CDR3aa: CASSFSSSEGYTF
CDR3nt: TGTGCCAGCAGCTTTTCCTCTTCCGAGGGCTACACCTTC

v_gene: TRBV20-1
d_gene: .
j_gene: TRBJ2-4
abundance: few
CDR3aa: CSAPRVTPRGNIQYF
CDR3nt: TGCAGTGCTCCACGCGTAACCCCTAGGGGAAACATTCAGTACTTC

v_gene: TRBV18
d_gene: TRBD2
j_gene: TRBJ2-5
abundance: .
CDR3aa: CASSPEVSGREQYF
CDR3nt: TGTGCCAGCTCACCTGAGGTGTCCGGGAGGGAGCAGTACTTC

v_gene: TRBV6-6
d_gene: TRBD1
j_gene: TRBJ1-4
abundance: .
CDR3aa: CASSYSWDREVREKLFF
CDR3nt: TGTGCCAGCAGTTACTCGTGGGACAGGGAGGTGCGTGAAAAACTGTTTTTT

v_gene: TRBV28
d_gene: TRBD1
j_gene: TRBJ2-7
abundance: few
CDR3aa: CASRLTGGASYEQYF
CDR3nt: TGTGCCAGCAGGTTAACAGGGGGCGCTTCCTACGAGCAGTACTTC

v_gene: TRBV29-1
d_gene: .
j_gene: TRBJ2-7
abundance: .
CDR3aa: CSVKPSPGLFDEQYF
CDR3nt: TGCAGCGTTAAGCCCTCGCCGGGTCTCTTCGACGAGCAGTACTTC

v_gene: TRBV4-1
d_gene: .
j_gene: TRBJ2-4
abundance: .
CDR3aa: CASSLLYLAKNIQYF
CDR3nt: TGCGCCAGCAGCCTGTTGTACCTAGCCAAAAACATTCAGTACTTC

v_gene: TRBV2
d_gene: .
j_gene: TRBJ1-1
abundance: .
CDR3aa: CASTSTRAGAEAAFF
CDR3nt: TGTGCCAGCACTTCCACAAGAGCCGGGGCCGAGGCAGCTTTCTTT

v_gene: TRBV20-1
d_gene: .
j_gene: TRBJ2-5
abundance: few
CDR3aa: CSARDLYGSESETQYF
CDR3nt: TGCAGTGCTAGAGATTTGTACGGGAGCGAGTCAGAGACCCAGTACTTC

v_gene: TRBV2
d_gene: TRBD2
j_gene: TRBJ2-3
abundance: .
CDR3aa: CASSEVTSGSDTQYF
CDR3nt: TGTGCCAGCAGTGAAGTGACTAGCGGGTCAGATACGCAGTATTTT

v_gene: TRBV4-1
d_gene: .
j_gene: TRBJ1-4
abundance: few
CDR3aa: CASSQGTVELFF
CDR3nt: TGCGCCAGCAGCCAAGGGACAGTGGAACTGTTTTTT

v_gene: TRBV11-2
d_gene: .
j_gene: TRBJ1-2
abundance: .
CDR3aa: CASSLDRGEYGYTF
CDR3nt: TGTGCCAGCAGCTTAGATCGGGGCGAGTATGGCTACACCTTC

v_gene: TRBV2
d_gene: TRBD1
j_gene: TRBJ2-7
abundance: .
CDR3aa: CASRSGQDSYEQYF
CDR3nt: TGTGCCAGCAGGTCGGGACAGGACTCCTACGAGCAGTACTTC

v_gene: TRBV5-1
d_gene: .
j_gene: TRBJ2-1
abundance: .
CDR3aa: CASSLGLALGEQFF
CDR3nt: TGCGCCAGCAGCTTGGGTCTAGCGTTAGGTGAGCAGTTCTTC